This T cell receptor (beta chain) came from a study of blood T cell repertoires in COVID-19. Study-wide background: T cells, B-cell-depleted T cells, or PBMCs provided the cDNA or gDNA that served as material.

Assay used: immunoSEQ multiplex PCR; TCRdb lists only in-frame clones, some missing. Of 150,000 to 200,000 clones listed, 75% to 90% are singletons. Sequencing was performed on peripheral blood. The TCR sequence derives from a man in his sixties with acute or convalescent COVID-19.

The CDR3 region has the DNA TGTGCCAGCAGCTTAGGTGGAGGGTACAATCAGCCCCAGCATTTT. Its translation is CASSLGGGYNQPQHF. This chain uses TRBV11-2 with TRBJ1-5; no clear D gene. V gave up 1 base and J gave up 3 bases, with 10 bases separating them. The V gene's germline CDR1 is SGHAT and CDR2 FQNNGV. The CDR3 spans 15 residues.